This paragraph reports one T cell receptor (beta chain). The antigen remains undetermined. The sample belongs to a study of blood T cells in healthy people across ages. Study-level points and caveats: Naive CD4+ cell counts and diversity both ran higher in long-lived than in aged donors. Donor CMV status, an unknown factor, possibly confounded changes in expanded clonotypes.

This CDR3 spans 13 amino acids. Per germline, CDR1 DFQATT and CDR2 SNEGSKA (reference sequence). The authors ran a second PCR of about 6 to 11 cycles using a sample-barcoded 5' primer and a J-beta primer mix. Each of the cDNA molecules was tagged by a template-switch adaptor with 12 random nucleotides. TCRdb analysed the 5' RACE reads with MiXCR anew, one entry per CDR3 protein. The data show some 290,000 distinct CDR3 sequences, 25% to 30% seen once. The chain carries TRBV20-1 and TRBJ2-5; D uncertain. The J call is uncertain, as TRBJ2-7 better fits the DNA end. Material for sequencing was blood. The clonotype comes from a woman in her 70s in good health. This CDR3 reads CSARNPRDYEQYF. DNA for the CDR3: TGCAGTGCTAGAAATCCCAGAGATTACGAGCAGTACTTC.